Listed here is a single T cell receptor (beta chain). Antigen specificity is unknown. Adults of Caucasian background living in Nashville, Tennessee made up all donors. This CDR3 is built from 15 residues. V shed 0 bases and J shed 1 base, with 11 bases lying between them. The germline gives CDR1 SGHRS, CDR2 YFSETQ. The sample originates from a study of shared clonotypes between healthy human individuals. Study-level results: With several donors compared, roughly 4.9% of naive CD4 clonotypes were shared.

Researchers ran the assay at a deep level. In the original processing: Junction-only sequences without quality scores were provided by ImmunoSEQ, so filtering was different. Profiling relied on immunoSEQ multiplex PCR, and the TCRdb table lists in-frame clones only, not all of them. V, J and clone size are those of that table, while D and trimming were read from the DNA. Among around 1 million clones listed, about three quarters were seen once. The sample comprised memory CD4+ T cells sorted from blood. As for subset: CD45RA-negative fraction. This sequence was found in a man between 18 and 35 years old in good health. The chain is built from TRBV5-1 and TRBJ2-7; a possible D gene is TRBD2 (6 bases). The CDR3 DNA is TGCGCCAGCAGCTTGGGCGGGATAGGGTCCTACGAGCAGTACTTC. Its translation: CASSLGGIGSYEQYF.